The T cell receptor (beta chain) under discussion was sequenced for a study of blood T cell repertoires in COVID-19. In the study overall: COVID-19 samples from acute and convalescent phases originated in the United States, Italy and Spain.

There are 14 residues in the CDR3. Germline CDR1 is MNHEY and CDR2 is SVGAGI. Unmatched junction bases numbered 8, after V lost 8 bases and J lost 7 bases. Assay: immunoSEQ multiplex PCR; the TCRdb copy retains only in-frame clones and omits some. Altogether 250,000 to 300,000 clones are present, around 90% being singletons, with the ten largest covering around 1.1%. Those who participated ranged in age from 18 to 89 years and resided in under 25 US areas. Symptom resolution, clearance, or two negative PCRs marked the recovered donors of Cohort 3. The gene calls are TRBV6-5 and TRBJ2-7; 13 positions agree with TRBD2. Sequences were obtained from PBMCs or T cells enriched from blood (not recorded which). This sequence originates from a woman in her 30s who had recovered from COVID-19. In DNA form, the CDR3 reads TGTGCCAGCCAAGGACTAGCGGGAGTCAGTGAGCAGTACTTC. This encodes CASQGLAGVSEQYF.